This is a list of T cell receptor beta chains from one sample in a study of regulatory T cells in long-lasting Graves disease. TCRdb analysed the multiplex PCR reads with MiXCR anew, one entry per CDR3 protein. The table has some 600,000 distinct CDR3 sequences, 15% to 20% seen once. These same data were also listed under a study on T cells in Graves' hyperthyroidism and ophthalmopathy.

The sequences come from peripheral blood mononuclear cells (PBMCs), collected at new diagnosis, from a patient treated with antithyroid drugs. These receptors were obtained from a man younger than 35 with Graves disease. The CDR3 runs from the conserved cysteine through the conserved F or W. Each record gives: J gene, V gene, D gene, clone size, CDR3 protein, CDR3 DNA. A D gene is named only where the DNA matches it firmly. Size tells how often a clone was seen (once, few, many) or the class of an expanded clone, and some rows leave it out.

J: TRBJ1-1; V: TRBV5-8; D: .; size: few; CDR3: CASSYLVRTERRTTEAFF; DNA: TGTGCCAGCAGCTACCTGGTAAGGACAGAAAGGAGGACGACTGAAGCTTTCTTT
J: TRBJ1-1; V: TRBV12-3/TRBV12-4; D: .; size: many; CDR3: CASNLVGTNTEAFF; DNA: TGTGCCAGCAATTTAGTCGGGACGAACACTGAAGCTTTCTTT
J: TRBJ2-5; V: TRBV19; D: .; size: .; CDR3: CASRMAGETQYF; DNA: TGTGCCAGTAGGATGGCGGGAGAGACCCAGTACTTC
J: TRBJ2-4; V: TRBV6-2/TRBV6-3; D: .; size: .; CDR3: CASSYGAKNIQYF; DNA: TGTGCCAGCAGTTACGGGGCCAAAAACATTCAGTACTTC
J: TRBJ2-1; V: TRBV5-1; D: .; size: many; CDR3: CASSFRAHNEQFF; DNA: TGCGCCAGCAGCTTCAGGGCCCACAATGAGCAGTTCTTC
J: TRBJ2-2; V: TRBV19; D: TRBD2; size: .; CDR3: CASSTGLAGELFF; DNA: TGTGCCAGTAGTACAGGACTAGCCGGGGAGCTGTTTTTT
J: TRBJ1-1; V: TRBV28; D: .; size: many; CDR3: CASSLYGSEAFF; DNA: TGTGCCAGCAGTTTATACGGTAGTGAAGCTTTCTTT
J: TRBJ2-2; V: TRBV20-1; D: .; size: few; CDR3: CSAGRTNTGELFF; DNA: TGCAGTGCCGGACGGACGAACACCGGGGAGCTGTTTTTT
J: TRBJ2-5; V: TRBV20-1; D: TRBD2; size: many; CDR3: CSARRLGLAEETQYF; DNA: TGCAGTGCTAGACGGTTGGGACTAGCGGAAGAGACCCAGTACTTC
J: TRBJ2-2; V: TRBV3-1; D: .; size: many; CDR3: CASSQAQGYTGELFF; DNA: TGTGCCAGCAGCCAAGCACAGGGCTACACCGGGGAGCTGTTTTTT
J: TRBJ1-2; V: TRBV29-1; D: .; size: few; CDR3: CSVADGSYGYTF; DNA: TGCAGCGTTGCGGACGGATCCTATGGCTACACCTTC
J: TRBJ2-7; V: TRBV30; D: .; size: .; CDR3: CAWSFRPPQQYF; DNA: TGTGCCTGGAGTTTCCGGCCCCCACAGCAGTACTTC
J: TRBJ2-1; V: TRBV5-5; D: .; size: .; CDR3: CASRSRTAYNEQFF; DNA: TGTGCCAGCAGATCGAGGACGGCCTACAATGAGCAGTTCTTC
J: TRBJ2-5; V: TRBV6-5; D: .; size: many; CDR3: CASSYGASGWGETQYF; DNA: TGTGCCAGCAGTTACGGGGCCTCGGGATGGGGGGAGACCCAGTACTTC
J: TRBJ2-2; V: TRBV28; D: TRBD2; size: .; CDR3: CASIPSGTTGELFF; DNA: TGTGCCAGCATCCCTAGCGGGACCACCGGGGAGCTGTTTTTT
J: TRBJ2-2; V: TRBV7-9; D: .; size: few; CDR3: CASSFGRDTGELFF; DNA: TGTGCCAGCAGCTTCGGGAGAGACACCGGGGAGCTGTTTTTT
J: TRBJ2-6; V: TRBV2; D: .; size: .; CDR3: CASSVTALGGANVLTF; DNA: TGTGCCAGCAGTGTAACAGCCCTCGGTGGGGCCAACGTCCTGACTTTC
J: TRBJ2-7; V: TRBV28; D: .; size: many; CDR3: CASRPSGGASYEQYF; DNA: TGTGCCAGCAGGCCCTCGGGGGGCGCCTCCTACGAGCAGTACTTC
J: TRBJ1-2; V: TRBV5-1; D: .; size: .; CDR3: CASSLLGTYGYTF; DNA: TGCGCCAGCAGCTTGTTGGGAACGTATGGCTACACCTTC
J: TRBJ1-5; V: TRBV18; D: .; size: many; CDR3: CASSPGGGVQPQHF; DNA: TGTGCCAGCTCGCCCGGGGGAGGAGTACAGCCCCAGCATTTT
J: TRBJ1-5; V: TRBV5-1; D: TRBD1; size: many; CDR3: CASSPSGQGGGQPQHF; DNA: TGCGCCAGCAGCCCCTCGGGACAGGGTGGGGGACAGCCCCAGCATTTT
J: TRBJ2-1; V: TRBV29-1; D: TRBD2; size: .; CDR3: CSTRGVPGSYNEQFF; DNA: TGCAGTACCCGGGGGGTTCCCGGCTCTTACAATGAGCAGTTCTTC
J: TRBJ2-1; V: TRBV11-2; D: .; size: many; CDR3: CASSLNMLRGAHLNEQFF; DNA: TGTGCCAGCAGCTTAAATATGCTCAGGGGCGCTCATCTGAATGAGCAGTTCTTC
J: TRBJ2-4; V: TRBV5-1; D: TRBD2; size: few; CDR3: CASKGLAGGKNIQYF; DNA: TGCGCCAGCAAAGGACTAGCGGGAGGGAAAAACATTCAGTACTTC
J: TRBJ2-7; V: TRBV2; D: .; size: many; CDR3: CASSERDEQYF; DNA: TGTGCCAGCAGTGAAAGGGACGAGCAGTACTTC
J: TRBJ2-5; V: TRBV12-3/TRBV12-4; D: .; size: many; CDR3: CASSLVRLREPGTPYKPQETQYF; DNA: TGTGCCAGCAGTTTAGTACGTTTAAGGGAACCTGGAACACCATACAAACCACAAGAGACCCAGTACTTC
J: TRBJ1-5; V: TRBV10-3; D: TRBD1; size: .; CDR3: CATKGQGSNQPQHF; DNA: TGTGCCACCAAGGGACAGGGTAGCAATCAGCCCCAGCATTTT
J: TRBJ1-1; V: TRBV5-6; D: .; size: few; CDR3: CASSLWGGMVEAFF; DNA: TGTGCCAGCAGCTTGTGGGGGGGCATGGTTGAAGCTTTCTTT
J: TRBJ2-7; V: TRBV27; D: TRBD1; size: many; CDR3: CASSARGTGGVRYF; DNA: TGTGCCAGCAGTGCCAGAGGGACAGGGGGCGTCAGGTACTTC
J: TRBJ2-1; V: TRBV6-2/TRBV6-3; D: TRBD2; size: .; CDR3: CASSYAIAGPEGSYNEQFF; DNA: TGTGCCAGCAGTTACGCGATAGCGGGGCCTGAGGGCTCCTACAATGAGCAGTTCTTC
J: TRBJ2-1; V: TRBV5-4; D: TRBD2; size: .; CDR3: CASSLVLAGGPASYNEQFF; DNA: TGTGCCAGCAGCTTGGTACTAGCGGGAGGCCCTGCCTCATACAATGAGCAGTTCTTC
J: TRBJ1-2; V: TRBV7-2; D: TRBD1; size: few; CDR3: CASGQGRGYTF; DNA: TGTGCCAGCGGACAGGGTAGGGGCTACACCTTC
J: TRBJ2-7; V: TRBV11-2; D: TRBD2; size: many; CDR3: CASSLGAGGTSVLTVYF; DNA: TGTGCCAGCAGCTTAGGGGCTGGTGGGACTAGCGTTCTCACTGTGTACTTC
J: TRBJ2-1; V: TRBV7-8; D: TRBD2; size: .; CDR3: CASSPGASGSAEQFF; DNA: TGTGCCAGCAGCCCCGGGGCTAGCGGGAGCGCTGAGCAGTTCTTC
J: TRBJ2-7; V: TRBV27; D: TRBD1; size: many; CDR3: CASSYSRGPYEQYF; DNA: TGTGCCAGCAGTTACTCCAGGGGGCCCTACGAGCAGTACTTC
J: TRBJ1-2; V: TRBV30; D: TRBD1; size: many; CDR3: CAWSYDRALSYGYTF; DNA: TGTGCCTGGAGTTATGACAGGGCATTGTCCTATGGCTACACCTTC
J: TRBJ2-1; V: TRBV20-1; D: .; size: many; CDR3: CSARARVSYNEQFF; DNA: TGCAGTGCTAGAGCGCGGGTCTCATACAATGAGCAGTTCTTC
J: TRBJ2-5; V: TRBV7-3; D: .; size: many; CDR3: CASSPAPDREGGSQETQYF; DNA: TGTGCCAGCAGTCCCGCCCCAGACAGGGAGGGAGGCTCTCAAGAGACCCAGTACTTC
J: TRBJ1-6; V: TRBV15; D: .; size: .; CDR3: CATSGDPGRTSYNSPLHF; DNA: TGTGCCACCAGCGGAGACCCGGGACGAACATCCTATAATTCACCCCTCCACTTT
J: TRBJ2-7; V: TRBV6-1; D: .; size: many; CDR3: CASSIITKVGYSYEQYF; DNA: TGTGCCAGCAGTATAATAACGAAAGTCGGGTACTCCTACGAGCAGTACTTC
J: TRBJ2-3; V: TRBV4-1; D: .; size: few; CDR3: CASSQDHGGHTQYF; DNA: TGCGCCAGCAGCCAAGATCATGGCGGTCATACGCAGTATTTT
J: TRBJ1-6; V: TRBV11-3; D: .; size: .; CDR3: CASSLAARGGASPLHF; DNA: TGTGCCAGCAGCTTAGCGGCTAGGGGGGGGGCTTCACCCCTCCACTTT
J: TRBJ2-2; V: TRBV27; D: .; size: many; CDR3: CASTSKTRNTGELFF; DNA: TGTGCCAGCACCTCCAAAACCAGGAACACCGGGGAGCTGTTTTTT
J: TRBJ2-3; V: TRBV25-1; D: .; size: few; CDR3: CASSATGAGRQLTDTQYF; DNA: TGTGCCAGCAGTGCGACTGGGGCGGGGCGGCAGTTGACAGATACGCAGTATTTT
J: TRBJ2-1; V: TRBV6-1; D: .; size: .; CDR3: CASLSGSSYNEQFF; DNA: TGTGCCAGCTTGTCCGGGAGCTCCTACAATGAGCAGTTCTTC
J: TRBJ2-3; V: TRBV30; D: .; size: many; CDR3: CAWSEGQDTDTQYF; DNA: TGTGCCTGGAGTGAGGGGCAAGACACAGATACGCAGTATTTT
J: TRBJ1-4; V: TRBV19; D: TRBD1; size: .; CDR3: CASSILGTGSEKLFF; DNA: TGTGCCAGTAGTATCCTTGGGACAGGGTCTGAAAAACTGTTTTTT
J: TRBJ2-5; V: TRBV30; D: .; size: few; CDR3: CAWSVRLGVYGTQYF; DNA: TGTGCCTGGAGTGTACGATTGGGGGTTTATGGGACCCAGTACTTC
J: TRBJ2-7; V: TRBV9; D: .; size: .; CDR3: CASSVVAGYEQYF; DNA: TGTGCCAGCAGCGTAGTGGCTGGATACGAGCAGTACTTC
J: TRBJ2-7; V: TRBV12-3/TRBV12-4; D: .; size: many; CDR3: CASSSGLTSIYEQYF; DNA: TGTGCCAGCAGTTCTGGGCTCACCTCAATCTACGAGCAGTACTTC
J: TRBJ2-5; V: TRBV6-2/TRBV6-3; D: TRBD1; size: few; CDR3: CASSPGQGEGETQYF; DNA: TGTGCCAGCAGCCCAGGACAGGGCGAGGGAGAGACCCAGTACTTC
J: TRBJ2-2; V: TRBV24-1; D: .; size: .; CDR3: CATANRDTGELFF; DNA: TGTGCCACCGCTAACAGGGACACCGGGGAGCTGTTTTTT
J: TRBJ2-1; V: TRBV6-5; D: .; size: .; CDR3: CASSYQLVGRSYNEQFF; DNA: TGTGCCAGCAGTTACCAACTGGTCGGTCGCTCCTACAATGAGCAGTTCTTC
J: TRBJ1-5; V: TRBV7-6; D: .; size: .; CDR3: CASSLAGEAQHF; DNA: TGTGCCAGCAGCTTAGCCGGGGAGGCCCAGCATTTT
J: TRBJ2-5; V: TRBV18; D: .; size: many; CDR3: CASSPSGYYQETQYF; DNA: TGTGCCAGCTCACCAAGTGGCTACTACCAAGAGACCCAGTACTTC
J: TRBJ1-1; V: TRBV7-9; D: .; size: .; CDR3: CASSKSPDTEAFF; DNA: TGTGCTAGCAGCAAGTCACCCGACACTGAAGCTTTCTTT
J: TRBJ1-1; V: TRBV20-1; D: TRBD1; size: many; CDR3: CSVSPGQVWTEAFF; DNA: TGCAGTGTAAGCCCGGGACAGGTTTGGACTGAAGCTTTCTTT
J: TRBJ1-1; V: TRBV19; D: .; size: .; CDR3: CASSYSGINTEAFF; DNA: TGTGCCAGTAGTTATTCCGGGATAAACACTGAAGCTTTCTTT